The 2 T cell receptor beta chains reported below all come from one sample, sequenced in a study of shared clonotypes between healthy human individuals. Generated by immunoSEQ multiplex PCR, the TCRdb table keeps only in-frame clones and is missing some. The table shows hundreds of thousands of clones, with about 95% occurring only once. Positive CCR7 selection of CD45RO-negative cells yielded the naive CD8 cells, and terminally differentiated effector memory CD45RA+ cells were excluded. Material: naive CD8+ T cells sorted from blood. These receptor sequences come from a woman aged 25 to 39 in good health.

The V call is TRBV19, the J call TRBJ2-7; possibly TRBD2 for D (6 bases). CDR1 and CDR2 from the germline V gene are LNHDA and SQIVND (reference sequence). There are 16 residues in the CDR3. The V and J ends lost 5 bases and 1 base respectively, with 18 bases between them. CDR3 amino acids: CASSLSGDPISYEQYF. The CDR3 DNA is TGTGCCAGTAGTTTGTCGGGGGACCCTATTTCCTACGAGCAGTACTTC.

This rearrangement joins TRBV27 to TRBJ2-7; 11 bases agree with TRBD2. V was pared by 1 base and J by 3 bases, with 8 bases of the junction left unmatched. Germline CDR1 and CDR2: MNHEY and SMNVEV (reference sequence). This CDR3 is built from 17 residues. In DNA, the CDR3 is TGTGCCAGCAGTTTATTTGGGACTAGCGGTATGGTCTACGAGCAGTACTTC. Its translation: CASSLFGTSGMVYEQYF.